This T cell receptor (beta chain) was captured in a study of cytomegalovirus exposure and HLA in healthy donors (dated 2017 in TCRdb). Notes on the research overall: An earlier analysis of under 600 of the donors reported about 250 Gb of sequence data and 120 million or so unique TCR beta sequences from 150 million to 200 million T cells. Roughly 310 gigabases of sequencing data and tens of millions of unique TCR sequences were included in an early release covering around 650 HLA-typed donors. Among the approximately 430 genotyped donors, around 81% belonged to the genetic ancestry cluster associated with self-reported Caucasian donors. The study was designed to test whether signatures of past pathogen exposure could be identified by cataloging public T cell receptors. The study used immunosequencing to profile the T cell repertoires of some 600 subjects and linked those repertoires to cytomegalovirus serostatus. Besides the first cohort of around 670 subjects, a separate validation cohort made up of 90 to 150 different subjects was used. The study combined high-throughput TCR immunosequencing, statistical association of individual TCRs with disease status, and machine learning to predict cytomegalovirus infection status. To study patterns of TCR occurrence, a later analysis re-analyzed previously published TCR beta repertoires from around 700 donors and added high-resolution HLA genotyping. Rather than drawing on any new phenotypic data, the later analysis identified candidate immune exposures from TCR beta sequences and the way those sequences occurred across donors. To decide whether each TCR beta V gene segment behaved as functional or pseudogenic, an earlier analysis of some 600 of the donors relied on high-throughput TCR beta sequencing. Alongside the repertoire data, information on donor age, sex, ethnicity and CMV serostatus was compiled. Genome-wide SNP genotypes for about 60% of the 666 donors were used in a later genetic analysis, which treated that subset as a discovery cohort. Every discovery cohort repertoire had been produced on one sequencing platform. HLA typing included class I and class II loci at four-digit resolution. The number of donors typed differed by locus, with 629-630 for A, B, C, DRB1 and DQB1, more than 500 for DQA1, over 600 for DPA1, and around 450 for DPB1. Four or five DR-DQ haplotypes were handled as single units for association and clustering, since linkage in the cohort was strong. Among around 400 genotyped donors of the cohort, an average of roughly 230,000 unique TCR beta nucleotide sequences was sequenced per donor, of which about 19% were non-productive.

Trimming accounts for 6 bases at V and 6 bases at J, while the number of junction bases matched to no gene is 8. The CDR3 numbers 15 residues from cysteine through phenylalanine. Just CDR3 DNA is preserved here, 45 bases in frame from base 1. CDR1 MNHEY and CDR2 SVGAGI were looked up in the germline V gene. Remarks on this clone: What antigen it recognizes has not been identified. No clone much larger than this one lies a single base away; base qualities are absent.

The cohort comprised 666 healthy bone marrow donors. All cohort members were sampled while nominally healthy, although unrecorded immune exposures were likely present. The donor tested CMV seronegative and was one of the 352 seronegative cohort members. Every donor gave a peripheral blood sample, and the peripheral blood mononuclear cells from that sample were used for TCR beta sequencing. The Qiagen DNeasy Blood Extraction Kit was used to extract genomic DNA from the blood cell samples. Libraries were constructed by the immunoSEQ multiplex PCR assay. For the multiplex PCR, a mixture combining 60 forward primers for TCR Vbeta segments and 13 reverse primers for TCR Jbeta segments was used. The CDR3 region of rearranged TCR beta genes was amplified from genomic DNA with a multiplex PCR assay. On the Illumina HiSeq System, the amplified TCR beta libraries were sequenced as 87-base-pair reads. On the study's bioinformatics: Across the 670 or so repertoires, a later analysis counted 80 million or so unique TCR beta chains, some 11 million of which were shared by at least two donors. Raw reads were error-corrected and collapsed into unique sequences with a nearest-neighbor algorithm that merged closely related sequences to remove PCR and sequencing errors. Alignment of CDR3 sequences to IMGT reference sequences was used to assign V, D and J gene segments. Each retained sequence needed at least a six-nucleotide match to both a V gene segment and a J gene segment. Rearrangements were called productive when the CDR3 lacked stop codons and stayed in frame with V and J; all others were non-productive. CDR3 was defined by IMGT convention, running from the second conserved V-encoded cysteine to the conserved J-encoded phenylalanine. In an earlier analysis of around 640 of the donors, sequences lacking an unambiguous match to a single V gene segment were excluded. In an earlier analysis of a few hundred of the donors, V segments were called functional above 56.7% productive rearrangements and were called segregating when the between-donor standard deviation exceeded 5%. To diagnose cytomegalovirus status from the catalog of TCR beta chain sequences, a statistical classification framework was built. V and J gene assignment, in a later analysis, came from comparing TCR nucleotide sequences with IMGT/GENE-DB human TR gene sequences. The TCRdist pipeline was used in a later analysis to assign CDR3 sequences and most-parsimonious VDJ recombination scenarios. In a later analysis, every TCR beta chain was defined by the combination of its CDR3 amino acid sequence and its V-gene family, and reads without a unique V-gene family were dropped. To address suspected cross-contamination and a sequencing artifact, a later analysis removed over 500 highly shared, low-generation-probability nucleotide sequences. In a later analysis, a clonal expansion index was calculated for each public chain from normalized within-repertoire ranks of inferred template counts. Generation probabilities in a later analysis came from a VDJ recombination model fitted to out-of-frame rearrangements, and those results were checked against IGoR. A later analysis scored TCR-TCR, TCR-HLA and TCR-CMV co-occurrence with hypergeometric tests, applying a repertoire-size bias correction to TCR pairs. To estimate false discovery rates, a later analysis permuted the HLA or CMV assignments 20 times. In a later analysis, co-occurring TCRs were grouped using DBSCAN, and TCRdist sequence similarity was added for clustering within HLA-allele-positive subsets. Co-occurrence clustering excluded repertoires with fewer than 30,000 or more than 120,000 public chains, plus five with anomalous nucleotide sharing. Held by TCRdb, this immuneACCESS table contains in-frame sequences only and omits some clones. Under half of the omission traces to an unresolved V gene where checked; the cause of the rest is unknown. V and J calls and clone size are copied from that table; D and trimming were computed from the DNA. In all, the sample holds fewer than 110,000 clones, and more than 65% of those were seen once. 3.5% to 5% of the sample belongs to the ten largest clones.

General conclusions and limits of the study: In a later analysis, most CMV-associated TCR beta chains were found to appear HLA-restricted, with HLA associations seemingly driven largely by CMV exposure. The authors suggested that the approach could potentially be generalized to other disease states and immunological phenotypes. In a later genetic analysis, fewer N-insertions in productive TCRs were reported among donors in an Asian-associated ancestry cluster than the roughly 670-donor mean. An association between a missense DCLRE1C variant and V-gene and J-gene trimming of TCR beta chains was found in a later genetic analysis and replicated in an independent cohort. A cluster of highly shared sequence variants was judged likely to represent a technical artifact of the sequencing pipeline. Some IMGT-functional V segments, including TRBV6-2 and TRBV6-3, could not be told apart with the 87-base-pair reads, so those segments were excluded. In a later analysis, around 15,000 TCR beta sequences were associated with specific HLA alleles at a false discovery rate of 0.05. A later analysis found that HLA-associated TCR beta chains were more clonally expanded and had lower generation probabilities than equally common non-associated chains. Assigning TCR associations to individual alleles was difficult when HLA alleles, especially DR and DQ, strongly co-occurred. According to a later analysis, parvovirus B19, influenza, CMV and Epstein-Barr virus appeared linked to several top co-occurrence clusters. A further reported finding was that TCR beta sequences accurately predicted the HLA-A and HLA-B alleles for most subjects in the first cohort. In vitro tests confirmed that a few of the cytomegalovirus-associated TCR beta chains recognize cytomegalovirus antigens. Immune exposure information for the cohort was limited to CMV serostatus. In the study, approximately 160 TCR beta chains were listed as associated with cytomegalovirus. Because HLA typing was missing for some donors at each locus, association tests included only the typed subset. In a later analysis, the rate of TCR association differed among HLA loci, with DRB1 alleles having the most associated TCRs and HLA-C alleles having the fewest. The cohort was sequenced for TCR beta chains only, and without alpha or paired-chain data the features that could be detected were limited. Correlated functional status among segregating V segments might reflect linkage disequilibrium, but an unknown experimental factor could not be ruled out. Broadly in line with IMGT annotations, most TCR beta V segments showed up in productive rearrangements about 90% or about 30% of the time in an earlier analysis of under 700 of the donors. In both the original and validation cohorts, the classifier was reported to diagnose cytomegalovirus status with high specificity and sensitivity. About 17 rarely observed V segments, including chromosome 9 orphons, were excluded from the earlier analysis of approximately 600 of the donors because counts were too low. Presence/absence analyses assumed roughly uniform sequencing depth across donors, an assumption that may not hold. Across donors, most TCR sequences were observed very rarely, whereas some public TCRs were present in many individuals.

This sequence uses TRBV6-5 and TRBJ2-3, and TRBD1 matches 11 of the central bases. The sequencing sample was made of PBMCs. The TCR was taken from a male donor in good health and CMV-seronegative. The CDR3 protein is CASSQWTGGMDTQYF. The bases are TGTGCCAGCAGCCAATGGACAGGGGGCATGGATACGCAGTATTTT.